The rows below give T cell receptor beta chains drawn from one sample of a study of shared clonotypes between healthy human individuals. TCRdb's copy holds only in-frame clones and misses some; the assay was immunoSEQ multiplex PCR. The sample has 2.3 million or so clones; approximately 95% are singletons. Sequencing was done on a sample of naive CD4+ T cells from PBMCs. These receptors were taken from a young man in good health. Some clones in this sample may be carry-over from other donors' samples. Each CDR3 is given with its conserved first and last residue. D genes are given only for firm matches. Rows give clone size only sometimes, using once, few, many, or a class for an expanded clone.

TRBV19	NA	TRBJ2-4	NA	TGTGCCAGCCGCGTCCGTAGCGGCAAAAACATTCAGTACTTC	CASRVRSGKNIQYF
TRBV19	NA	TRBJ2-7	NA	TGTGCCAGTAGTATAGTCGGCGCGGGCACTGAGGCTTACGAGCAGTACTTC	CASSIVGAGTEAYEQYF
TRBV19	NA	TRBJ1-5	TRBD1	TGTGCCAGTAGTCCAGGGACAGGGGGCTTTCAGCCCCAGCATTTT	CASSPGTGGFQPQHF
TRBV4-1	NA	TRBJ1-1	NA	TGCGCCAGCAGCCAAGATGCGGGGACTGAAGCTTTCTTT	CASSQDAGTEAFF
TRBV18	NA	TRBJ2-7	TRBD1	TGTGCCAGCTCACCCCGACAGGGTCTCTACGAGCAGTACTTC	CASSPRQGLYEQYF
TRBV28	NA	TRBJ1-2	NA	TGTGCCAGCAGTTTTTATAAGAGTGTATCAGGCGGCGGCTACACCTTC	CASSFYKSVSGGGYTF
TRBV5-1	once	TRBJ2-5	NA	TGCGCCAGCAGCTTGTCTGGGGTTGCGCTGGAGACCCAGTACTTC	CASSLSGVALETQYF
TRBV5-8	NA	TRBJ2-3	NA	TGTGCCAGCAGCTTGTTAGGCACAGATACGCAGTATTTT	CASSLLGTDTQYF
TRBV2	NA	TRBJ1-2	NA	TGTGCCAGCAAGCCCGAAAATAACTATGGCTACACCTTC	CASKPENNYGYTF
TRBV19	NA	TRBJ2-2	NA	TGTGCCAGTAGTATCGAGGACAGCTTAACCGGGGAGCTGTTTTTT	CASSIEDSLTGELFF
TRBV25-1	NA	TRBJ1-2	TRBD1	TGTGCCAGCAGGGACAGGGCGTATGGCTACACCTTC	CASRDRAYGYTF
TRBV2	NA	TRBJ2-1	NA	TGTGCCAGCAGTGAAGCGCTTAGGACAGCTACTTTCAATGAGCAGTTCTTC	CASSEALRTATFNEQFF
TRBV2	NA	TRBJ2-7	NA	TGTGCCAGCAGAGCTACAGATTACGAGCAGTACTTC	CASRATDYEQYF
TRBV10-1	NA	TRBJ2-2	NA	TGCGCCAGCAGTGAACGGCCCACCGGGGAGCTGTTTTTT	CASSERPTGELFF
TRBV5-4	few	TRBJ1-5	NA	TGTGCCAGCAGCCCCGGGACTGATAGCAATCAGCCCCAGCATTTT	CASSPGTDSNQPQHF
TRBV11-1	NA	TRBJ1-4	NA	TGTGCCAGCAGCTTAGCGGGGCGGACTAATGAAAAACTGTTTTTT	CASSLAGRTNEKLFF
TRBV18	once	TRBJ2-2	TRBD1	TGTGCCAGGTACAGACAGGGGGCTATGAACACCGGGGAGCTGTTTTTT	CARYRQGAMNTGELFF
TRBV9	NA	TRBJ2-7	NA	TGTGCCAGCAGCGTAGCCGCTACTTCCTACGAGCAGTACTTC	CASSVAATSYEQYF
TRBV9	once	TRBJ2-3	TRBD2	TGTGCCAGCAGCGCAATAGCGGGCAGCACAGATACGCAGTATTTT	CASSAIAGSTDTQYF
TRBV7-9	NA	TRBJ2-3	NA	TGTGCCAGCAGCTTTCAGGCTGAAACCCTACGTGCGCAGTATTTT	CASSFQAETLRAQYF
TRBV6-5	NA	TRBJ1-1	NA	TGTGCCAGCAGGCCCGGCTTGAACACTGAAGCTTTCTTT	CASRPGLNTEAFF
TRBV30	NA	TRBJ1-5	TRBD1	TGTGCCTGTGGGACAGGGGCGGCTGGAGGACAGCCCCAGCATTTT	CACGTGAAGGQPQHF
TRBV5-4	NA	TRBJ1-2	TRBD1	TGTGCCAGCAGCCCGGGACAGGGCGGCTATGGCTACACCTTC	CASSPGQGGYGYTF
TRBV6-5	NA	TRBJ2-7	NA	TGTGCCAGTCGGGACACCTCCTACGAGCAGTACTTC	CASRDTSYEQYF
TRBV27	NA	TRBJ2-2	NA	TGTGCCAGCAGTTTAGGAGAATACGCCACCGGGGAGCTGTTTTTT	CASSLGEYATGELFF
TRBV28	NA	TRBJ1-3	TRBD1	TGTGCCAGCAGTTTGTACAGGGGTGGAAACACCATATATTTT	CASSLYRGGNTIYF
TRBV7-3	NA	TRBJ1-2	NA	TGTGCCAGCAGCTTCGGGGGCGACGACGGCTACACCTTC	CASSFGGDDGYTF
TRBV28	NA	TRBJ1-5	NA	TGTGCCAGCAGTTTGGGGGGCAGGGTGGGCAATCAGCCCCAGCATTTT	CASSLGGRVGNQPQHF
TRBV25-1	NA	TRBJ2-7	TRBD2	TGTGCCAGCAGTGAATGGCCCGCGGGAGCCTACGAGCAGTACTTC	CASSEWPAGAYEQYF
TRBV5-6	NA	TRBJ2-1	TRBD2	TGTGCCAGCAGCGGGAGGACTAGCGTTTACAATGAGCAGTTCTTC	CASSGRTSVYNEQFF
TRBV7-9	NA	TRBJ1-5	TRBD1	TGTGCCAGCAGCTTAGCCGGGACAGGCCCCAATCAGCCCCAGCATTTT	CASSLAGTGPNQPQHF
TRBV18	NA	TRBJ2-3	NA	TGTGCCAGCTCACCAACCCCTCCTCCCACAGATACGCAGTATTTT	CASSPTPPPTDTQYF